What follows are 19 T cell receptor beta chains derived from one specimen sequenced in a study of Graves' ophthalmopathy and Graves' hyperthyroidism. As the template, RNA transcripts were used to amplify TCR beta CDR3 regions. An initial RT-PCR round employing HTBI primers preceded a second-round multiplex PCR. TCRdb re-called the multiplex PCR reads with MiXCR, one entry per CDR3 protein. In the table there are 260,000 or so distinct CDR3 sequences, roughly 50% of which are singletons. The sequencing input was peripheral blood. The receptors stem from an adult man with Graves' ophthalmopathy.

This rearrangement joins TRBV7-2 to TRBJ2-3; D is undetermined. The CDR3 is 14 residues long. Per the germline V gene, CDR1 is SGHTA and CDR2 is FQGNSA. V shed 2 bases and J shed 4 bases, with 10 bases lying between them. The CDR3 DNA reads TGTGCCAGCAGCTTACCGACTCTTTCAGATACGCAGTATTTT. Amino acid sequence: CASSLPTLSDTQYF.

About this clonotype itself: One end of the junction varies from germline; a read error may be responsible. The chain recombines TRBV5-1 with TRBJ2-7; 7 bases map to TRBD2. CDR1 is SGHRS, CDR2 YFSETQ, per germline. There are 15 residues in the CDR3. DNA for the CDR3: TGTGCCAGCAGCCGGGGGAGGGGCACCTCCTACGAGCAGTACTTC. Translated: CASSRGRGTSYEQYF.

The chain has TRBV6-1 and TRBJ2-7; 9 bases fit TRBD2. Germline values: CDR1 MNHNS, CDR2 SASEGT. Trimming took 6 bases from V and 0 from J; bases not matched to a gene: 3. This CDR3 region has 14 residues. Written as DNA, the CDR3 is TGTGCCAGCAGCTTTAGCGGGAGCTCCTACGAGCAGTACTTC. Its translation is CASSFSGSSYEQYF.

The CDR3 nucleotides read TGTGCCAGCACCAAGGACAGGGTCAACGAGCAGTACTTC. Encoded protein: CASTKDRVNEQYF. The chain couples TRBV10-3 to TRBJ2-7, with 8 nucleotides matching TRBD1. This CDR3 is 13 amino acids long. V shed 10 bases, J shed 5 bases, and the junction held 10 bases outside the gene matches. Germline-derived CDR1 and CDR2 are ENHRY and SYGVKD.

The J gene is TRBJ2-2, the V gene TRBV20-1, with TRBD1 identical over 10 bases. Germline CDR1 is DFQATT and CDR2 is SNEGSKA (reference sequence). The CDR3 has 15 residues. J was trimmed by 7 bases and V by 2 bases; bases with no gene match: 7. The DNA of the CDR3 is TGCAGTGCTAGATCCTTGACAGGGGGCTACGGGGAGCTGTTTTTT. It codes for CSARSLTGGYGELFF.

The chain combines TRBV7-3 with TRBJ2-5; D possibly matches TRBD1 or TRBD2 (5 bases each). V shed 7 bases and J shed 8 bases, with 14 bases lying between them. CDR1 is SGHTA and CDR2 is FQGTGA in the germline V gene. The length of the CDR3 is 12 residues. CDR3 in amino acids: CASNLGWDTQYF. As DNA, the CDR3 is TGTGCCAGCAACTTGGGTTGGGACACCCAGTACTTC.

This chain uses TRBV11-2 with TRBJ1-1; the D gene is possibly TRBD1 (5 bases). This CDR3 has 14 amino acids. The V gene lost 7 bases and the J gene lost 4 bases, with 16 bases spanning the gap. The germline gives CDR1 SGHAT, CDR2 FQNNGV. The CDR3 DNA reads TGTGCCAGCATACAGGAACTGGGGATCACTGAAGCTTTCTTT. This codes for CASIQELGITEAFF.

CDR3 in DNA: TGTGCCAGCAGCCGTCGACAGGGGGCGATGCCTCGCTACACCTTC. This sequence encodes CASSRRQGAMPRYTF. The chain uses TRBV7-2 and TRBJ1-2; TRBD1 aligns across 10 bases. Germline CDR1 and CDR2: SGHTA and FQGNSA. V dropped 5 bases and J dropped 9; count of bases not matched to a gene: 12. This CDR3 region has 15 residues.

The gene calls are TRBV20-1 and TRBJ1-1; no definite D call. With 2 bases removed from V and 3 bases from J, the gap between germline ends came to 13 bases. This CDR3 comprises 14 residues. Germline V CDR1 and CDR2: DFQATT, SNEGSKA (reference sequence). Written as DNA, the CDR3 is TGCAGTGCTAGACAGTCCTATGGCTACACTGAAGCTTTCTTT. Protein sequence: CSARQSYGYTEAFF.

This clonotype was seen a handful of times. The chain links TRBV6-1 to TRBJ1-4; D gene unclear. The CDR3 is 13 amino acids. Trimming stripped 5 bases from V and 3 bases from J, with 7 bases between. Germline CDR1 is MNHNS and CDR2 is SASEGT. The CDR3: CASSPGSNEKLFF. DNA for the CDR3: TGTGCCAGCAGTCCCGGATCTAATGAAAAACTGTTTTTT.

The chain links TRBV7-8 to TRBJ2-5, with D maybe TRBD2 (6 bases). Trimming took off 7 bases at V and 4 bases at J, with 16 bases between the two ends. The CDR3 totals 14 residues. CDR1 is SGHVS, CDR2 FQNEAQ, per germline. The CDR3 region has the DNA TGTGCCAGCACCCCAAGCGGGTTTGGAGAGACCCAGTACTTC. Residues: CASTPSGFGETQYF.

J is TRBJ2-2 and V is TRBV7-6, with 7 nucleotides matching TRBD1. Germline values: CDR1 SGHVS, CDR2 FNYEAQ. V shed 5 bases, J shed 0 bases, and the junction held 9 bases outside the gene matches. The CDR3 is 17 residues long. The CDR3 coding sequence is TGTGCCAGCAGCCTTGGGCAGGGGACAGCGAACACCGGGGAGCTGTTTTTT. Its protein product is CASSLGQGTANTGELFF.

The chain has TRBV15 and TRBJ2-5; D not resolved. From germline, CDR1 is LNHNV and CDR2 YYDKDF (reference sequence). Trimming took off 2 bases at V and 2 bases at J, with 18 bases between the two ends. The CDR3 sequence is 17 residues long. CDR3 in amino acids: CATSRYSAQLGQETQYF. CDR3 sequence (DNA): TGTGCCACCAGCAGATACTCGGCCCAGCTTGGACAAGAGACCCAGTACTTC.

Concerning this clonotype itself: A much larger clone is a single base away; this may be a read error. J is TRBJ1-2 and V is TRBV7-9, with D unresolved. Germline V gene lookup returns CDR1 SEHNR and CDR2 FQNEAQ (reference sequence). The CDR3 has 14 residues. Here the CDR3 reads CASSQDGANCGYTF. Written as DNA, the CDR3 is TGTGCCAGCAGCCAGGACGGAGCTAACTGTGGCTACACCTTC.

The chain couples TRBV15 to TRBJ1-1; D is ambiguous. V was trimmed by 4 bases and J by 4 bases, leaving 19 bases between them. Germline assignment: CDR1 LNHNV and CDR2 YYDKDF (reference sequence). The CDR3 covers 16 residues. CDR3 sequence reads: CATSTPVGGLATEAFF. Written as DNA, the CDR3 is TGTGCCACCAGCACCCCGGTGGGAGGGTTGGCCACTGAAGCTTTCTTT.

This chain connects TRBV5-5 to TRBJ2-5; tentatively, D is TRBD1 (6 bases). The CDR3 runs to 15 residues. Trimming stripped 2 bases from V and 3 bases from J, with 14 bases between. In germline, CDR1 is SGHKS, CDR2 YYEKEE (reference sequence). The CDR3 is CASSFATGQKETQYF. The CDR3 DNA is TGTGCCAGCAGCTTCGCGACAGGACAAAAAGAGACCCAGTACTTC.

The rearrangement uses TRBV7-2 and TRBJ2-7, with 10 positions matching TRBD2. V was clipped by 3 bases and J by 1 base; unmatched bases: 15. The CDR3 has 19 amino acids. Germline V gene lookup returns CDR1 SGHTA and CDR2 FQGNSA. The CDR3, as DNA: TGTGCCAGCAGCTTCGACAGCCCGGGACTAGCGCCCACTTCCTACGAGCAGTACTTC. Encoded protein: CASSFDSPGLAPTSYEQYF.

The chain recombines TRBV20-1 with TRBJ2-7; D perhaps matches TRBD2 (5 bases). CDR1 DFQATT and CDR2 SNEGSKA come from the germline V gene (reference sequence). The CDR3 extends over 14 amino acids. Trimming took 3 bases from V and 5 from J, leaving 17 bases between them. DNA for the CDR3: TGCAGTGCTAGTCGCGGGTCGGGTGTAGACGAGCAGTACTTC. Amino acids: CSASRGSGVDEQYF.

Regarding this clonotype: At one boundary the junction diverges from the germline segment, which might be a read error. This chain uses TRBV10-3 with TRBJ1-5; no definite D call. Per the germline V gene, CDR1 is ENHRY and CDR2 is SYGVKD. The CDR3 runs to 13 residues. The CDR3: CASSYGRNQPQHF. CDR3 nucleotides: TGTGCCAGCAGTTACGGTAGAAATCAGCCCCAGCATTTT.